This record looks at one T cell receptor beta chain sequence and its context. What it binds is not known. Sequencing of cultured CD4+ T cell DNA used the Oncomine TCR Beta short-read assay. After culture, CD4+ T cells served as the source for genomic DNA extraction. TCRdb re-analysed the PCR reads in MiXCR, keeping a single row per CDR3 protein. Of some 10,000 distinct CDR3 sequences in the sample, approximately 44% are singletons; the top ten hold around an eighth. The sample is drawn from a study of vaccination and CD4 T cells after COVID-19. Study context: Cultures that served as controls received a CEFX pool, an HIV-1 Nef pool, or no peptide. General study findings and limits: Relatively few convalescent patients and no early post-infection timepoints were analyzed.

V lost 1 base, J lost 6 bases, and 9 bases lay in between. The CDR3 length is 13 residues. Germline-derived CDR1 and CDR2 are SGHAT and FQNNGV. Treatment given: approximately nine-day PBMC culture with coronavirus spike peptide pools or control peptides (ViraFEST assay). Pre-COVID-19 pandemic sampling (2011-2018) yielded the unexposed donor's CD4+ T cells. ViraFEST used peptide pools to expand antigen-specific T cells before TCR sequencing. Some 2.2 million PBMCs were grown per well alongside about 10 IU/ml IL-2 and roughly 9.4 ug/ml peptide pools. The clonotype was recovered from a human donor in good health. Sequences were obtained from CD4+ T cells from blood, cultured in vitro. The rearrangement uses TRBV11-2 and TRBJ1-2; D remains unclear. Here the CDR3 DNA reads TGTGCCAGCAGCTTAGCGTGGGGAGATGGCTACACCTTC. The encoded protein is CASSLAWGDGYTF.